This T cell receptor (beta chain) was obtained from a study of shared clonotypes between healthy human individuals. This table comes from immunoSEQ multiplex PCR, and its TCRdb copy is limited to in-frame clones, with some not included. Among millions of clones, over 85% were seen once, and the ten largest hold 0.1% to 0.15%. CDR3 length: 15 amino acids. Trimming took off 5 bases at V and 5 bases at J, with 18 bases between the two ends. Germline lookup yields CDR1 SEHNR and CDR2 FQNEAQ (reference sequence). The sequenced sample consisted of naive CD4+ T cells sorted from blood. Regarding subset: CD45RA+ positively selected. The sequence came from a man aged 18 to 35 in good health. The rearrangement links TRBV7-9 to TRBJ2-5; D is perhaps TRBD1 or TRBD2 (5 bases each). CDR3: CASSPRDRQAETQYF. The CDR3 DNA reads TGTGCCAGCAGCCCTCGGGACCGCCAGGCCGAGACCCAGTACTTC.